Shown below are 27 T cell receptor beta chains from a single sample sequenced in a study of control samples from healthy donors and cancer patients. Only in-frame clones appear in the TCRdb table, and some are missing; sequencing was by immunoSEQ multiplex PCR. Found here are fewer than 250,000 clones, approximately 90% of them singletons; the top ten hold over 1.5%. The sample comprised blood. All receptors derive from a man in his thirties or forties in good health.

This chain connects TRBV7-3 to TRBJ1-1; D uncertain. Germline CDR1 SGHTA, CDR2 FQGTGA. With 2 bases removed from V and 1 base from J, the gap between germline ends came to 8 bases. The CDR3 has 14 residues. This chain's CDR3 is CASSLGRQNTEAFF. The CDR3 region has the DNA TGTGCCAGCAGCTTAGGGAGACAGAACACTGAAGCTTTCTTT.

The chain joins TRBV18 to TRBJ1-5; a possible D gene is TRBD1 (5 bases). CDR1 and CDR2 (germline): KGHSH, LQKENI. This CDR3 has 14 amino acids. Trimming took off 4 bases at V and 7 bases at J, with 14 bases between the two ends. This CDR3 is CASSQGRGGQPQHF. CDR3 DNA: TGTGCCAGCTCACAAGGACGGGGGGGACAGCCCCAGCATTTT.

J is TRBJ2-1 and V is TRBV18, with 12 nucleotides matching TRBD2. V shed 0 bases, J shed 0 bases, and the junction held 6 bases outside the gene matches. CDR1 and CDR2 (germline): KGHSH, LQKENI. This CDR3 is built from 19 residues. CDR3 bases: TGTGCCAGCTCACCACCGAGCCTAGCGGGGGGGAGCTCCTACAATGAGCAGTTCTTC. It translates to CASSPPSLAGGSSYNEQFF.

This clone was recorded only once. The chain joins TRBV12-3 or TRBV12-4 to TRBJ2-3; D remains ambiguous. This CDR3 comprises 12 residues. Trimming took 5 bases from V and 11 from J, leaving 14 bases between them. The CDR3 sequence: CASSPGLEKQYF. The CDR3 region has the DNA TGTGCCAGCAGTCCCGGGCTGGAAAAGCAGTATTTT.

The V and J genes are TRBV9 and TRBJ1-2; TRBD1 aligns across 8 bases. Germline values: CDR1 SGDLS, CDR2 YYNGEE. Trimming took 4 bases from V and 7 from J; bases not matched to a gene: 9. CDR3 length: 14 amino acids. CDR3 nucleotides: TGTGCCAGCAGCCCCCGGACAGGGAACATTGGCTACACCTTC. This codes for CASSPRTGNIGYTF.

V gene TRBV7-2 combines with J gene TRBJ2-7; a possible D gene is TRBD2 (6 bases). The CDR3 runs 15 residues. The germline CDR1 and CDR2 sequences are SGHTA and FQGNSA. Deletions cut 0 bases from V and 3 bases from J, with 12 bases between. CDR3 residues: CASSLAASVSYEQYF. CDR3 sequence (DNA): TGTGCCAGCAGCTTAGCCGCTAGCGTCAGCTACGAGCAGTACTTC.

This chain joins TRBV30 and TRBJ2-7; 8 bases fit TRBD1. In germline, CDR1 is GTSNPN, CDR2 SVGIG (reference sequence). This CDR3 region has 14 residues. V was clipped by 5 bases and J by 4 bases; unmatched bases: 10. In DNA form, the CDR3 reads TGTGCCTGGGGGACCGGACAGGGTCGATACGAGCAGTACTTC. As protein: CAWGTGQGRYEQYF. Based on the CDR3 plus reference TRBV30 and TRBJ2-7, the full variable domain is SQTIHQWPATLVQPVGSPLSLECTVEGTSNPNLYWYRQAAGRGLQLLFYSVGIGQISSEVPQNLSASRPQDRQFILSSKKLLLSDSGFYLCAWGTGQGRYEQYFGPGTRLTVT.

The J gene is TRBJ2-1, the V gene TRBV11-2; 11 bases align to TRBD2. The CDR3 spans 15 residues. Germline assignment: CDR1 SGHAT and CDR2 FQNNGV. The J segment lost 3 bases and the V segment lost 6 bases, leaving 4 bases of the junction unmatched. CDR3 in amino acids: CASSYSGGGYNEQFF. The CDR3 DNA reads TGTGCCAGCAGTTATAGCGGGGGGGGCTACAATGAGCAGTTCTTC.

V gene TRBV29-1 combines with J gene TRBJ1-5, with 7 nucleotides matching TRBD1. The CDR3 covers 12 residues. Germline values: CDR1 SQVTM, CDR2 ANQGSEA. V shed 3 bases and J 14 bases; nucleotides not matched to a gene: 10. The CDR3 DNA is TGCAGCGTTGATATCGACAGGGCTCATGAGCATTTT. It specifies CSVDIDRAHEHF.

V is TRBV27 and J is TRBJ2-7; D is unresolved. This CDR3 has 13 residues. From germline, CDR1 is MNHEY and CDR2 SMNVEV (reference sequence). The V gene lost 5 bases and the J gene lost 2 bases, with 10 bases spanning the gap. CDR3 protein: CASSRHRTYEQYF. The DNA for the CDR3 is TGTGCCAGCAGTCGACACAGAACCTACGAGCAGTACTTC.

A note on this clone: One end of the junction fails to match germline, which may point to a read error. The chain has TRBV5-1 and TRBJ2-1, with 9 bases lining up with TRBD2. Germline V gene sequence: CDR1 SGHRS, CDR2 YFSETQ. There are 16 residues in the CDR3. The CDR3, as DNA: TGCGCCCGCAGCCCGGCGGCGGGGGGGGGCTACAATGAGCAGTTCTTC. It translates to CARSPAAGGGYNEQFF.

This chain connects TRBV4-1 to TRBJ1-2; D is unresolved. The CDR3 totals 15 residues. CDR1 is MGHRA, CDR2 YSYEKL, per germline. V was shortened by 4 bases and J by 4 bases, with 16 bases between the two germline ends. The CDR3 spells CASSLGDVGGYGYTF. CDR3 DNA sequence: TGCGCCAGCAGCCTTGGAGACGTCGGCGGCTATGGCTACACCTTC.

The CDR3 DNA reads TGTGCCAGCGACGGGGACCCCTCTGGAAACACCATATATTTT. Translating gives CASDGDPSGNTIYF. V is TRBV11-2 and J is TRBJ1-3; perhaps TRBD1 as D (5 bases). Trimming left V 8 bases short and J 0 bases short, with 11 bases between. Germline CDR1 reads SGHAT; CDR2 reads FQNNGV. This CDR3 has 14 amino acids.

The chain combines TRBV5-6 with TRBJ1-3; D is ambiguous. The germline gives CDR1 SGHDT, CDR2 YYEEEE. This CDR3 comprises 14 residues. The V end was cut by 2 bases, the J end by 0 bases, with 6 bases between. The CDR3 loop reads CASSLGSSGNTIYF. CDR3 DNA sequence: TGTGCCAGCAGCTTAGGGTCCTCTGGAAACACCATATATTTT. The full variable domain, completed using reference TRBV5-6 and TRBJ1-3, is DAGVTQSPTHLIKTRGQQVTLRCSPKSGHDTVSWYQQALGQGPQFIFQYYEEEERQRGNFPDRFSGHQFPNYSSELNVNALLLGDSALYLCASSLGSSGNTIYFGEGSWLTVV.

The chain links TRBV29-1 to TRBJ1-4, with D unclear. The germline gives CDR1 SQVTM, CDR2 ANQGSEA. V shed 8 bases and J shed 6 bases, with 7 bases lying between them. CDR3 length: 10 amino acids. CDR3 in DNA: TGCAGCATAAGAGATGAAAAACTGTTTTTT. Translating it yields CSIRDEKLFF.

The chain recombines TRBV7-2 with TRBJ2-7; the D gene is possibly TRBD2 (6 bases). Trimming took off 5 bases at V and 3 bases at J, with 14 bases between the two ends. The CDR3 spans 14 residues. Germline-derived CDR1 and CDR2 are SGHTA and FQGNSA. DNA of the CDR3: TGTGCCAGCAGCCCCGGGACTCAAATCTACGAGCAGTACTTC. Amino acid sequence: CASSPGTQIYEQYF.

The genes are TRBV5-3 and TRBJ1-2; TRBD1 might be the D (6 bases). TRBV5-3 is identified as an open reading frame with a role that is uncertain. V was cut by 5 bases and J by 6 bases, with 11 bases left in between. CDR3 length: 12 amino acids. The CDR3 sequence: CARRTGIHGYTF. In DNA form, the CDR3 reads TGTGCCAGAAGAACAGGGATACATGGCTACACCTTC.

This clone was observed a few times. The J gene is TRBJ1-2, the V gene TRBV9; D is ambiguous. This CDR3 has 18 amino acids. Per germline, CDR1 SGDLS and CDR2 YYNGEE. V was clipped by 4 bases and J by 4 bases, with 26 bases between them. CDR3 DNA: TGTGCCAGCAGCCTCTTAAAAGTTTCCAGAATACTAGCCTATGGCTACACCTTC. Its translation is CASSLLKVSRILAYGYTF.

J is TRBJ1-4 and V is TRBV3-1 (or the pseudogene TRBV3-2), with D hard to call. Germline assignment: CDR1 LGHDT and CDR2 YNNKEL (reference sequence). The CDR3 has 17 amino acids. V was clipped by 0 bases and J by 5 bases, with 16 bases between them. CDR3 protein: CASSQDATGPKNEKLFF. For the CDR3, the DNA is TGTGCCAGCAGCCAAGATGCTACCGGTCCTAAAAATGAAAAACTGTTTTTT.

This clone was counted a few times. At one boundary the junction diverges from the germline segment, which might be a read error. This chain joins TRBV7-2 and TRBJ2-1; 7 nucleotides align to TRBD2. Germline V CDR1 and CDR2: SGHTA, FQGNSA. CDR3 size: 12 residues. CDR3 bases: TGTGCCAGCAGCGCGCTCGGGACTACTTTCGTCTTC. Its protein product is CASSALGTTFVF. The full variable domain, in which reference TRBV7-2 and TRBJ2-1 provide the parts outside the CDR3, is GAGVSQSPSNKVTEKGKDVELRCDPISGHTALYWYRQSLGQGLEFLIYFQGNSAPDKSGLPSDRFSAERTGGSVSTLTIQRTQQEDSAVYLCASSALGTTFVFGPGTRLTVL.

This clone occurred once. This chain connects TRBV4-1 to TRBJ2-2; tentatively, D is TRBD1 or TRBD2 (5 bases each). This CDR3 has 18 residues. With 4 bases removed from V and 0 bases from J, the gap between germline ends came to 18 bases. The germline CDR1 and CDR2 sequences are MGHRA and YSYEKL. The CDR3 spells CASSLQGAGTANTGELFF. DNA of the CDR3: TGCGCCAGCAGCCTCCAGGGCGCCGGGACGGCGAACACCGGGGAGCTGTTTTTT.

The chain employs TRBV19 and TRBJ1-5, with 8 bases that match TRBD1. CDR3 size: 18 residues. J gave up 3 bases and V 6 bases, and 16 bases lay outside the gene matches. From germline, CDR1 is LNHDA and CDR2 SQIVND (reference sequence). CDR3 protein: CASRDGLAGGADNQPQHF. CDR3 DNA sequence: TGTGCCAGTAGAGACGGGCTGGCAGGGGGCGCCGACAATCAGCCCCAGCATTTT. Based on the CDR3 plus reference TRBV19 and TRBJ1-5, the full variable domain is DGGITQSPKYLFRKEGQNVTLSCEQNLNHDAMYWYRQDPGQGLRLIYYSQIVNDFQKGDIAEGYSVSREKKESFPLTVTSAQKNPTAFYLCASRDGLAGGADNQPQHFGDGTRLSIL.

The chain joins TRBV6-6 to TRBJ1-2, with 9 bases fitting TRBD1. V dropped 0 bases and J dropped 4; count of bases not matched to a gene: 3. The CDR3 extends over 15 amino acids. Germline CDR1 and CDR2: MNHNY and SVGAGI (reference sequence). The CDR3 spells CASSYSKQGAYGYTF. The CDR3 DNA is TGTGCCAGCAGTTACTCGAAACAGGGGGCCTATGGCTACACCTTC.

V usage is TRBV4-1 and J usage is TRBJ2-3; weak D call: TRBD2 (6 bases). V was clipped by 1 base and J by 2 bases, with 10 bases between them. The CDR3 loop spans 15 amino acids. CDR1 is MGHRA and CDR2 is YSYEKL in the germline V gene. CDR3 region: CASSQAEGNTDTQYF. The DNA for the CDR3 is TGCGCCAGCAGCCAAGCGGAGGGGAACACAGATACGCAGTATTTT.

V and J are TRBV5-6 and TRBJ1-1, with 9 bases matching TRBD1. V shed 2 bases, J shed 6 bases, and the junction held 5 bases outside the gene matches. The CDR3 extends over 14 amino acids. Germline V lookup: CDR1 SGHDT, CDR2 YYEEEE. The CDR3 loop reads CASSLGDRASEAFF. The CDR3 DNA reads TGTGCCAGCAGCTTAGGGGACAGGGCATCTGAAGCTTTCTTT.

The chain has TRBV12-3 or TRBV12-4 and TRBJ1-5; no firm D call. The CDR3 totals 12 residues. V was shortened by 6 bases and J by 5 bases, with 8 bases between the two germline ends. The CDR3 region has the DNA TGTGCCAGCAGCGATCGGGATCAGCCCCAGCATTTT. Translated, it gives CASSDRDQPQHF.

J is TRBJ2-3 and V is TRBV5-6, with 8 bases matching TRBD2. The CDR3 runs 15 residues. V lost 0 bases to trimming and J lost 4 bases; unmatched junction nucleotides: 4. Per germline, CDR1 SGHDT and CDR2 YYEEEE. DNA for the CDR3: TGTGCCAGCAGCTTGGGACTAGCGATCCCAGATACGCAGTATTTT. It specifies CASSLGLAIPDTQYF.